This T cell receptor (beta chain) was found in a study of HIV-infected patients and healthy controls. Trimming removed 2 bases from V and 7 bases from J, with 9 bases in between. This CDR3 spans 14 amino acids. Germline V gives CDR1 LNHDA, CDR2 SQIVND (reference sequence). Alpha and beta constant-region primers primed reverse transcription of 400 to 650 ng RNA. Alpha and beta chain libraries were made separately by chain-specific third strand synthesis with multiplexing indices. Each CDR3 protein is one row after TCRdb ran MiXCR on the 5' RACE reads. The data show approximately 7,600 distinct CDR3 sequences, with 10% seen just once and roughly a fifth held by the top ten. All unsorted peripheral T cells were captured because whole blood was used without fractionation. This clonotype showed up just a few times.

The rearrangement uses TRBV19 and TRBJ1-6, with unresolved D. The TCR sequence derives from an adult with HIV infection. This material consisted of blood, taken before antiretroviral therapy. CDR3 amino acids: CASSILGGNSPLHF. The CDR3 coding sequence is TGTGCCAGTAGTATATTAGGTGGGAATTCACCCCTCCACTTT.